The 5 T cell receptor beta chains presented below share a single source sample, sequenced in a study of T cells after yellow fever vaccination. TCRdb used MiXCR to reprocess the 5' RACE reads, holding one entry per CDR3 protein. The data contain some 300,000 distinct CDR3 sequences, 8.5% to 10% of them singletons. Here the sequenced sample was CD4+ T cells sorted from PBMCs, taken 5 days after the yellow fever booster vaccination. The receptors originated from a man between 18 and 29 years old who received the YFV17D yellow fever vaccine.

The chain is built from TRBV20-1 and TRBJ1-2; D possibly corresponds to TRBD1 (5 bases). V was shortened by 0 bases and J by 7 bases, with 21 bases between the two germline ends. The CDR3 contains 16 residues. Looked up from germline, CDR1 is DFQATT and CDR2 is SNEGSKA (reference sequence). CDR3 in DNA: TGCAGTGCTAGAGATCCAGTATGGGGACCCAGAGGTGGCTACACCTTC. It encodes CSARDPVWGPRGGYTF.

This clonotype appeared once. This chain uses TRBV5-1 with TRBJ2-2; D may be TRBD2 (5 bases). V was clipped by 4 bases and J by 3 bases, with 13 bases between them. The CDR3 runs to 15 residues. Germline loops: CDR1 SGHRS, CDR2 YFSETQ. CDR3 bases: TGCGCCAGCAGCCGGGAAGGGCCTCACACCGGGGAGCTGTTTTTT. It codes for CASSREGPHTGELFF.

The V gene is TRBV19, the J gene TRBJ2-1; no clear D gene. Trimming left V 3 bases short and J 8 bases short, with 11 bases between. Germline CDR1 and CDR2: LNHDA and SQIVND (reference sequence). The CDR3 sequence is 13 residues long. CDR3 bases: TGTGCCAGTAGTATGAGGCAGGTCCATGAGCAGTTCTTC. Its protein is CASSMRQVHEQFF.

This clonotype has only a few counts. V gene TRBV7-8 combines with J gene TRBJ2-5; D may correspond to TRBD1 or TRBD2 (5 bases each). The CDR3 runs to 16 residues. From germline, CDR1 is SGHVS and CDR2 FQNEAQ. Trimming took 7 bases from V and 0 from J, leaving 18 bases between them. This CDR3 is CASTSLRDPHQETQYF. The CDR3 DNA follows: TGTGCCAGCACCAGCCTCCGGGACCCCCACCAAGAGACCCAGTACTTC.

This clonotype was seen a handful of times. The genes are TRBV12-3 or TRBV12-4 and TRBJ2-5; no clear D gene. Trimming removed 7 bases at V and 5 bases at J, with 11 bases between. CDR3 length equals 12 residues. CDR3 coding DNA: TGTGCCAGCACCCCCGACTCGGAGACCCAGTACTTC. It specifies CASTPDSETQYF.